The clone carrying this TCR beta chain was seen at least ten times. What it binds is not known. The sample comes from a study of breast tumors, draining lymph nodes, adjacent tissues. The study's findings and limits: Compared with basal-like, luminal-like tumors shared significantly more repertoire with nontumor tissue. Tumor TCR diversity was below lymph nodes but above nontumor tissue.

The CDR3 runs 17 residues. The germline V gene has CDR1 SGHTA and CDR2 FQGNSA. Trimming removed 5 bases at V and 5 bases at J, with 23 bases between. TCRdb called the multiplex PCR reads again in MiXCR, with one record for every CDR3 protein. The sample yields about 25,000 distinct CDR3 sequences, around 25% seen once. This clonotype originated in a female donor with breast cancer. Some clones in this sample may be carry-over from other donors' samples. V is TRBV7-2 and J is TRBJ2-3; no reliable D call. The sequenced sample consisted of breast tumor tissue. CDR3 sequence reads: CASSLTWLGPRGDTQYF. The DNA of the CDR3 is TGTGCCAGCAGCCTTACCTGGTTAGGGCCCCGAGGAGATACGCAGTATTTT.